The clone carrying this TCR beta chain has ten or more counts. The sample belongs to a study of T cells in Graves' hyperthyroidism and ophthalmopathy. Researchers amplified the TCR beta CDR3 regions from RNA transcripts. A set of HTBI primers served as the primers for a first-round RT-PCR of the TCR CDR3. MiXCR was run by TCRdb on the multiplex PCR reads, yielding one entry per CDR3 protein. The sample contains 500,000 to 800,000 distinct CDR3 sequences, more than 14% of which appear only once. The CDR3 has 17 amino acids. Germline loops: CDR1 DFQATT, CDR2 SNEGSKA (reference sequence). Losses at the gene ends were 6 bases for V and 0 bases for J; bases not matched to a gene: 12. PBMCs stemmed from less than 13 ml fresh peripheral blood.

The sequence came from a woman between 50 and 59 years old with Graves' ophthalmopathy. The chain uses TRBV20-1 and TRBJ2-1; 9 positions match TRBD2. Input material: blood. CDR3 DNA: TGCAGTGCGAGAAAGACTAGCGGCTTAAGCTCCTACAATGAGCAGTTCTTC. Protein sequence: CSARKTSGLSSYNEQFF.